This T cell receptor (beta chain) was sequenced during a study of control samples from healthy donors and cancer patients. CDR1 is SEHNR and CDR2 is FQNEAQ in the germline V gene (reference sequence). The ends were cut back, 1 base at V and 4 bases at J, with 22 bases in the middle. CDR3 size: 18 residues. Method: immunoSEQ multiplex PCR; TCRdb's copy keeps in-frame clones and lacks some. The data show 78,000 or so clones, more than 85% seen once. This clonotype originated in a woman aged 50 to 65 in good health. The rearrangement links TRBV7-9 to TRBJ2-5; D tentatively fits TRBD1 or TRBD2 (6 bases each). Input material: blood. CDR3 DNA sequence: TGTGCCAGCAGCTTAGGCCGAGGGGGGCTAGCAGAGGGAGAGACCCAGTACTTC. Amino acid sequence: CASSLGRGGLAEGETQYF.